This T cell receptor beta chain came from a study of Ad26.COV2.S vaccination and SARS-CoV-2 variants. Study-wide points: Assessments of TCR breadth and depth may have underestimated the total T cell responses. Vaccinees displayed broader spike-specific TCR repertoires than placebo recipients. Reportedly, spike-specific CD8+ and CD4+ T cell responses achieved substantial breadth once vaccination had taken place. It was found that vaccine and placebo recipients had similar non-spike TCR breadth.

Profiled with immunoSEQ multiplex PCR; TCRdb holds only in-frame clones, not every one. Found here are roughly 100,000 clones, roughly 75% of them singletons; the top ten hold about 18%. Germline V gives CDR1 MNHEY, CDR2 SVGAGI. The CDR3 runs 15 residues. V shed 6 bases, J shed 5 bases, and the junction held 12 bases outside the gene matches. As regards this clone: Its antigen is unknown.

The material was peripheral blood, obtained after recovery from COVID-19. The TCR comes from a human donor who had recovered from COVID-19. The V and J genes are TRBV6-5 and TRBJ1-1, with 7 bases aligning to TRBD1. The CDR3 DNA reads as TGTGCCAGCAGCACCCCCCGACAGGGTCGAACTGAAGCTTTCTTT. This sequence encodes CASSTPRQGRTEAFF.